This T cell receptor beta chain was profiled in a study of cytomegalovirus exposure and HLA in healthy donors. Whole-study context: From approximately 170 million T cells, an earlier analysis saw roughly 120 million unique TCR beta sequences.

CDR3 length: 14 amino acids. V lost 7 bases and J lost 1, with 13 bases in between. Germline CDR1 and CDR2: SNHLY and FYNNEI. Primers: 60 Vbeta forward and 13 Jbeta reverse. The data were produced by immunoSEQ multiplex PCR, yet TCRdb's version contains in-frame clones alone and is incomplete. The sample records about 140,000 clones, about 80% being singletons. Likely unrecorded immune exposures existed in these nominally healthy donors. The receptor comes from a male donor in good health and CMV-seropositive. Sequences were obtained from PBMCs. The rearrangement links TRBV2 to TRBJ1-1; TRBD1 is a possible D gene (5 bases). CDR3 sequence (DNA): TGTGCCAGCACCTTTCTAGGGGAGAACACTGAAGCTTTCTTT. Protein sequence: CASTFLGENTEAFF.